This entry features one T cell receptor beta chain sequence. Its specificity is unknown. Only in-frame clones appear in the TCRdb table, and some are missing; sequencing was by immunoSEQ multiplex PCR. The sample lists tens of thousands of clones; 82% were seen once. The sample comes from a study of Tregs in tolerant kidney transplant recipients. Study context: CD4+CD25+CD127- cells came from roughly 3-day belatacept mixed lymphocyte reactions, some with approximately five-day graft donor restimulation. Antibodies separated recipient from donor cells. Study-wide findings and caveats: Biological reproducibility was not directly addressed in this study. Tregs expanded with activated donor B cells seemed most donor-specific.

The germline V gene has CDR1 SGHVS and CDR2 FNYEAQ. The CDR3 runs 12 residues. The V end lost 0 bases, the J end lost 2 bases, and 1 base lay between the germline ends. The receptor was isolated from a human donor in good health. The chain links TRBV7-6 to TRBJ2-5; D not resolved. The specimen sequenced was Tregs from blood cultured with allogeneic cells. For the CDR3, the DNA is TGTGCCAGCAGCTTAGCGCAAGAGACCCAGTACTTC. Protein sequence: CASSLAQETQYF.